This TCR beta chain originates from a study of shared clonotypes between healthy human individuals. This clone was counted once. The identical CDR3 is also encoded by other nucleotide sequences in the sample. With 3 bases clipped from V and 6 bases from J, the junction kept 4 bases outside the gene matches. Germline V lookup: CDR1 LNHNV, CDR2 YYDKDF (reference sequence). This CDR3 has 14 amino acids. Sequenced by immunoSEQ multiplex PCR; TCRdb stores in-frame clones only, minus some. In the table there are some 2.4 million clones, 93% of which are singletons. Each of the donors was a healthy adult who was HIV-negative and had not had a recent acute infection or vaccination. From CD4+ cells came CD45RA+ naive and CD45RA-negative memory subsets.

This clonotype originated in a man between 18 and 35 years old in good health. Some clones in this sample may be carry-over from other donors' samples. The chain is built from TRBV15 and TRBJ1-5; 8 nucleotides match TRBD1. Input material: naive CD4+ T cells from PBMCs. Regarding subset: CD45RA+ positively selected. The CDR3 nucleotides read TGTGCCACCAGCAGGCAGGGGGCCGGTCAGCCCCAGCATTTT. Translation gives CATSRQGAGQPQHF. Combining the CDR3 with reference TRBV15 and TRBJ1-5 gives the whole variable domain DAMVIQNPRYQVTQFGKPVTLSCSQTLNHNVMYWYQQKSSQAPKLLFHYYDKDFNNEADTPDNFQSRRPNTSFCFLDIRSPGLGDTAMYLCATSRQGAGQPQHFGDGTRLSIL.